One and the same sample provided the 13 T cell receptor beta chains below, sequenced in a study of blood T cell repertoires in COVID-19. The protocol was immunoSEQ multiplex PCR, while the TCRdb copy is restricted to in-frame clones and leaves out a portion. Found here are more than 95,000 clones, 85% to 90% of them singletons; the top ten hold roughly 4.6%. Sequenced material: peripheral blood. The origin of the receptors is a human donor in a cohort sampled during active COVID-19.

This rearrangement joins TRBV18 to TRBJ1-4; D is possibly TRBD1 (6 bases). This CDR3 has 14 residues. V was cut by 6 bases and J by 4 bases, with 12 bases left in between. From germline, CDR1 is KGHSH and CDR2 LQKENI. CDR3 amino acids: CASSTGTYNEKLFF. In DNA form, the CDR3 reads TGTGCCAGCTCCACAGGGACATATAATGAAAAACTGTTTTTT.

This clone was recorded a few times. The chain joins TRBV20-1 to TRBJ2-1; TRBD1 agrees at 11 bases. Germline values: CDR1 DFQATT, CDR2 SNEGSKA (reference sequence). This CDR3 is 11 amino acids long. In DNA, the CDR3 is TGCAGGGGACAGGGGGGTGATGAGCAGTTCTTC. Amino acids: CRGQGGDEQFF.

The chain employs TRBV7-2 and TRBJ1-1, with D unclear. The V gene's germline CDR1 is SGHTA and CDR2 FQGNSA. Between the trimmed V and J ends, which lost 6 bases and 3 bases, there was a span of 14 bases. The CDR3 is 14 residues long. The CDR3 sequence is CASSPTSGYTEAFF. In DNA form, the CDR3 reads TGTGCCAGCAGTCCCACTTCCGGGTACACTGAAGCTTTCTTT.

The chain links TRBV5-5 to TRBJ1-5; TRBD1 is a possible D gene (5 bases). Trimming stripped 3 bases from V and 6 bases from J, with 13 bases between. Germline values: CDR1 SGHKS, CDR2 YYEKEE (reference sequence). The CDR3 is 14 amino acids. The CDR3 protein is CASSSRRGSQPQHF. The CDR3 DNA is TGTGCCAGCAGCTCCCGGCGGGGGAGTCAGCCCCAGCATTTT.

The genes are TRBV28 and TRBJ1-5; no reliable D call. This CDR3 region has 15 residues. V dropped 3 bases and J dropped 0 bases, with 9 bases sitting between them. Germline assignment: CDR1 MDHEN and CDR2 SYDVKM. As DNA, the CDR3 is TGTGCCAGCAGTTTGGGCACCTATAGCAATCAGCCCCAGCATTTT. Protein product: CASSLGTYSNQPQHF.

This clone was seen more than once but under ten times. The chain recombines TRBV6-5 with TRBJ1-2; 8 nucleotides agree with TRBD1. Germline CDR1 and CDR2: MNHEY and SVGAGI. Germline trimming cut 6 bases from V and 5 bases from J; bases unmatched to any gene: 11. This CDR3 spans 15 amino acids. CDR3 bases: TGTGCCAGCAGCAGTGACAGGGGATACCTTTATGGCTACACCTTC. Amino acids: CASSSDRGYLYGYTF.

The J gene is TRBJ1-1, the V gene TRBV30, with D possibly matching TRBD1 (6 bases). From germline, CDR1 is GTSNPN and CDR2 SVGIG (reference sequence). V dropped 4 bases and J dropped 3 bases, with 15 bases sitting between them. The CDR3 runs to 14 residues. In DNA form, the CDR3 reads TGTGCCTGGACTAAGGGGCCAGGGGACACTGAAGCTTTCTTT. It yields the protein CAWTKGPGDTEAFF.

This chain joins TRBV3-1 (or the pseudogene TRBV3-2) and TRBJ2-7; 9 nucleotides agree with TRBD2. CDR3 length: 15 amino acids. With V trimmed by 2 bases and J by 2 bases, 4 bases remained unmatched. Germline V gene sequence: CDR1 LGHDT, CDR2 YNNKEL (reference sequence). For the CDR3, the DNA is TGTGCCAGCAGCCAAAGTAGCGGGGGTCCCTACGAGCAGTACTTC. This codes for CASSQSSGGPYEQYF.

About this clone: Other nucleotide sequences in the sample specify the same CDR3. The chain joins TRBV28 to TRBJ1-5, with TRBD1 as a possible D gene (6 bases). V was trimmed by 6 bases and J by 2 bases, leaving 14 bases between them. The germline V gene encodes CDR1 MDHEN and CDR2 SYDVKM. The CDR3 spans 15 residues. The DNA of the CDR3 is TGTGCCAGCAGCAGTAACAGGGTCGGCAATCAGCCCCAGCATTTT. This encodes CASSSNRVGNQPQHF.

The genes are TRBV7-9 and TRBJ2-7, with D maybe TRBD2 (6 bases). The CDR3 is 13 amino acids. Germline CDR1 and CDR2: SEHNR and FQNEAQ (reference sequence). V lost 4 bases and J lost 5, with 12 bases in between. The CDR3 is CASSSWEAHEQYF. The CDR3 DNA reads TGTGCCAGCAGCTCGTGGGAGGCCCACGAGCAGTACTTC.

V is TRBV3-1 (or the pseudogene TRBV3-2) and J is TRBJ1-5, with a tentative D call TRBD1 (5 bases). The CDR3 is 15 amino acids. The germline V gene has CDR1 LGHDT and CDR2 YNNKEL (reference sequence). V was clipped by 0 bases and J by 4 bases, with 10 bases between them. The DNA for the CDR3 is TGTGCCAGCAGCCAAGAAGGGGCAGAGAATCAGCCCCAGCATTTT. This translates into CASSQEGAENQPQHF.

In its sample, this clone was seen a few times. The J gene is TRBJ1-5, the V gene TRBV7-9, with TRBD1 matching over 7 bases. Trimming at V came to 5 bases and at J to 4 bases, leaving 2 bases not matched to a gene. Germline CDR1 is SEHNR and CDR2 is FQNEAQ (reference sequence). This CDR3 region has 13 residues. The CDR3 DNA follows: TGTGCCAGCAGCCTACAGGGGAATCAGCCCCAGCATTTT. Translating gives CASSLQGNQPQHF.

The chain recombines TRBV19 with TRBJ1-5; 8 bases align to TRBD1. Germline lookup yields CDR1 LNHDA and CDR2 SQIVND (reference sequence). The CDR3 runs 17 residues. Trimming at V came to 5 bases and at J to 2 bases, leaving 11 bases not matched to a gene. CDR3 loop: CASSADRALGGNQPQHF. CDR3 DNA sequence: TGTGCCAGTAGTGCGGACAGGGCTCTTGGAGGCAATCAGCCCCAGCATTTT.